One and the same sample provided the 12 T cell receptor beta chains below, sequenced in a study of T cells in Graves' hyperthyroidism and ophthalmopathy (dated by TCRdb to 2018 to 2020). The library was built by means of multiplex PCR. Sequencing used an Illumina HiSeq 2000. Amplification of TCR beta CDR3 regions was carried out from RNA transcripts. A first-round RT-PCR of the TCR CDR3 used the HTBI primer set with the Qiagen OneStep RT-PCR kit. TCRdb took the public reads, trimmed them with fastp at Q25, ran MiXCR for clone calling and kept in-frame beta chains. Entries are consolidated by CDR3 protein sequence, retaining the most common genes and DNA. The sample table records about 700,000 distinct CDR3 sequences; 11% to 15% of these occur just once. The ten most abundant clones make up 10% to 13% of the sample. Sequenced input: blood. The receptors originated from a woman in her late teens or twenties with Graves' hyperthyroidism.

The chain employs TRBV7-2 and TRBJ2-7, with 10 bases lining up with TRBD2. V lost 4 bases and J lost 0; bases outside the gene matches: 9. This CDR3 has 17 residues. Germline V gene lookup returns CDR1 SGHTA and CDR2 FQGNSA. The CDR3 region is CASSSPSGTSASYEQYF. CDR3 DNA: TGTGCCAGCAGCTCCCCATCCGGGACTAGCGCCTCCTACGAGCAGTACTTC.

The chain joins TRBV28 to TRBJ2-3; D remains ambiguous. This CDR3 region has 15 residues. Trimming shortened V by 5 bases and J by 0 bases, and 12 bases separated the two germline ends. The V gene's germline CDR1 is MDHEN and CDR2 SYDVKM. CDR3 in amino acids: CASSLLTSSTDTQYF. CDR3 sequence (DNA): TGTGCCAGCAGTCTACTAACGTCTAGCACAGATACGCAGTATTTT.

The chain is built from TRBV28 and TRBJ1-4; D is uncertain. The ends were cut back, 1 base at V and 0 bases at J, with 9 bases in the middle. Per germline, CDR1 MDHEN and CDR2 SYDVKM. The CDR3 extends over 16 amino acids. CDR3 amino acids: CASSLFGSATNEKLFF. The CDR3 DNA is TGTGCCAGCAGTTTATTTGGCAGCGCAACTAATGAAAAACTGTTTTTT.

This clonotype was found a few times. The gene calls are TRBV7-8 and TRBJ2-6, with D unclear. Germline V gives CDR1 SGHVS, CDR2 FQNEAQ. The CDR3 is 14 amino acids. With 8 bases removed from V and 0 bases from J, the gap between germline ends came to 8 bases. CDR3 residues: CASCGDSGANVLTF. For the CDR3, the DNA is TGTGCCAGCTGTGGAGACTCTGGGGCCAACGTCCTGACTTTC.

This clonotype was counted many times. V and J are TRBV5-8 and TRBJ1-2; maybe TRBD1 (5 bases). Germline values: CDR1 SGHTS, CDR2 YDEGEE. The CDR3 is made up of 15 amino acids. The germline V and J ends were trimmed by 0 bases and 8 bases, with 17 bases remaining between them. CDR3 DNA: TGTGCCAGCAGCTTGGACGCAGGGATCATCGACGGCTACACCTTC. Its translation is CASSLDAGIIDGYTF.

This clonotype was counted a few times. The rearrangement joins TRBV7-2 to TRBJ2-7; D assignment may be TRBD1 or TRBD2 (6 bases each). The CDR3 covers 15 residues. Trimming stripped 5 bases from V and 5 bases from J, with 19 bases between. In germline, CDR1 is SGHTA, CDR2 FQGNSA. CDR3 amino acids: CASSPWTGAVNEQYF. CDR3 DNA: TGTGCCAGCAGCCCCTGGACGGGGGCTGTCAACGAGCAGTACTTC.

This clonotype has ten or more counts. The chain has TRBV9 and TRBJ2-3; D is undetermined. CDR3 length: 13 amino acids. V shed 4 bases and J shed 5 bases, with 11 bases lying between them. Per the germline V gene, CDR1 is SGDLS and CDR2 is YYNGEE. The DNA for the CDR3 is TGTGCCAGCAGCCCCCAGCGAGGAGATACGCAGTATTTT. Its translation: CASSPQRGDTQYF.

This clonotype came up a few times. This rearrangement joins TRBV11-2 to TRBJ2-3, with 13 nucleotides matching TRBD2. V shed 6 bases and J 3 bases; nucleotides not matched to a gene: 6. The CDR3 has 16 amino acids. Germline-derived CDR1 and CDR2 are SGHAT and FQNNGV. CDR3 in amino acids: CASRAGTSGITDTQYF. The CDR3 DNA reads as TGTGCCAGCAGAGCCGGGACTAGCGGGATAACAGATACGCAGTATTTT.

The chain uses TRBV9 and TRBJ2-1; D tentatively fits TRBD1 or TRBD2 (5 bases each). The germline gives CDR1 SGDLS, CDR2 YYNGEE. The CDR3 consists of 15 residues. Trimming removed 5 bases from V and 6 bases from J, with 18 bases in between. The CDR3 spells CASSEGGALANEQFF. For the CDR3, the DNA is TGTGCCAGCAGTGAAGGTGGGGCCCTAGCCAATGAGCAGTTCTTC.

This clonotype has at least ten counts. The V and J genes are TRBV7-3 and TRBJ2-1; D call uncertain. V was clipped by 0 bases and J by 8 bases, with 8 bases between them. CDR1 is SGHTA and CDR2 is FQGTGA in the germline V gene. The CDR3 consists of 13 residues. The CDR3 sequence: CASSLTMGDEQFF. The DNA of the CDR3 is TGTGCCAGCAGCTTAACGATGGGCGATGAGCAGTTCTTC.

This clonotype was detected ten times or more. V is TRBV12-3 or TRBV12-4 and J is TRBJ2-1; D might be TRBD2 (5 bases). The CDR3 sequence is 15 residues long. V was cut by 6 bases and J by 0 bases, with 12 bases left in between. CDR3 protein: CASSNSGSSYNEQFF. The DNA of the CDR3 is TGTGCCAGCAGCAACAGCGGTAGCTCCTACAATGAGCAGTTCTTC.

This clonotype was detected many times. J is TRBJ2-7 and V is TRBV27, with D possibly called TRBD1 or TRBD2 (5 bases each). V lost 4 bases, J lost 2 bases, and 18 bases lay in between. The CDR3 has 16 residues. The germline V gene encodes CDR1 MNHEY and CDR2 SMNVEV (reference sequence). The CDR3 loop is CASSSPWGSGAYEQYF. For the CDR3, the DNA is TGTGCCAGCAGTTCGCCTTGGGGGAGCGGAGCCTACGAGCAGTACTTC.